The rows below give T cell receptor beta chains drawn from one sample of a study of cytotoxic CD8 clonotypes in ibrutinib-treated CLL. Here immunoSEQ multiplex PCR was the method, and the copy in TCRdb shows in-frame clones only, minus some. This table holds around 310,000 clones, 80% found once. The source was PBMCs, collected before ibrutinib treatment. The receptors stem from a human donor with chronic lymphocytic leukemia. Each CDR3 is given with its conserved first and last residue. Each record gives: J gene, V gene, D gene, CDR3 length, clone size, CDR3 protein, CDR3 DNA. A D gene is named only where the DNA matches it firmly. Not every row has a clone size; where given, it reads once, few, many or a size class.

TRBJ2-7 TRBV29-1 TRBD2 17 once CSVNTAGTSGRAYEQYF TGCAGCGTCAATACCGCGGGGACTAGCGGGAGGGCCTACGAGCAGTACTTC
TRBJ2-7 TRBV12-5 - 15 once CASGLVARINYEQYF TGTGCTAGTGGTTTGGTTGCTAGAATCAACTACGAGCAGTACTTC
TRBJ1-4 TRBV6-4 TRBD1 20 - CASSDLVRDRGWGEDEKLFF TGTGCCAGCAGTGACCTCGTCCGGGACAGGGGTTGGGGTGAGGATGAAAAACTGTTTTTT
TRBJ2-7 TRBV7-9 - 13 - CASSDNRVYEQYF TGTGCCAGCAGCGACAACAGGGTTTACGAGCAGTACTTC
TRBJ2-1 TRBV30 TRBD2 12 - CAWASGVNEQFF TGTGCCTGGGCTAGCGGGGTCAATGAGCAGTTCTTC
TRBJ2-3 TRBV14 - 13 - CASSPGLADTQYF TGTGCCAGCAGCCCAGGGTTGGCAGATACGCAGTATTTT
TRBJ2-1 TRBV10-3 TRBD2 14 - CAISEGLADNEQFF TGTGCCATCAGTGAGGGACTAGCTGACAATGAGCAGTTCTTC
TRBJ2-7 TRBV6-5 TRBD1 13 - CASGGRGPVEQYF TGTGCCAGCGGAGGAAGGGGGCCTGTGGAGCAGTACTTC
TRBJ2-5 TRBV21-1 - 17 - CASSRGDSHHPQETQYF TGTGCCAGCAGCAGAGGGGACAGCCACCACCCACAAGAGACCCAGTACTTC
TRBJ2-7 TRBV6-6 TRBD2 15 - CASSSGLAGVFEQYF TGTGCCAGCAGTTCGGGACTAGCGGGAGTTTTCGAGCAGTACTTC
TRBJ2-1 TRBV11-2 - 13 - CASSLEITYEQFF TGTGCCAGCAGCTTGGAGATAACTTATGAGCAGTTCTTC
TRBJ2-3 TRBV11-3 TRBD1 15 - CASSLEGTGTDTQYF TGTGCCAGCAGCTTAGAAGGGACAGGGACAGATACGCAGTATTTT
TRBJ2-7 TRBV5-4 TRBD2 14 - CASSLAGKISEQYF TGTGCCAGCAGCCTAGCGGGAAAGATCTCCGAGCAGTACTTC
TRBJ2-7 TRBV7-8 TRBD1 14 once CASSSGTASYEQYF TGTGCCAGCAGTTCCGGGACAGCAAGCTACGAGCAGTACTTC
TRBJ2-3 TRBV2 TRBD2 17 - CASSVAGGYGYTDTQYF TGTGCCAGCAGCGTAGCGGGAGGCTATGGGTACACAGATACGCAGTATTTT
TRBJ1-2 TRBV6-1 - 14 - CASSEGPVTFGYTF TGTGCCAGCAGTGAAGGGCCCGTAACCTTTGGCTACACCTTC
TRBJ2-4 TRBV7-8 TRBD2 16 - CASSPRLAVAKNIQYF TGTGCCAGCAGCCCCCGACTAGCTGTCGCCAAAAACATTCAGTACTTC
TRBJ2-7 TRBV28 - 12 - CASSRAVFGQYF TGTGCCAGCAGTCGCGCCGTTTTCGGGCAGTACTTC
TRBJ1-4 TRBV28 - 16 - CASSFVWGGPNEKLFF TGTGCCAGCAGTTTCGTGTGGGGCGGTCCGAATGAAAAACTGTTTTTT
TRBJ2-7 TRBV18 - 14 - CASSPPTSSYEQYF TGTGCCAGCTCACCACCTACAAGCTCCTACGAGCAGTACTTC
TRBJ1-5 TRBV6-1 TRBD1 13 - CASKHRGGQPQHF TGTGCCAGCAAACACAGGGGAGGTCAGCCCCAGCATTTT
TRBJ2-3 TRBV19 TRBD2 18 - CASSMRLAGGPTTDTQYF TGTGCCAGTAGTATGAGACTAGCGGGAGGGCCTACTACAGATACGCAGTATTTT
TRBJ1-5 TRBV28 - 15 - CASSKGTTSNQPQHF TGTGCCAGCAGTAAAGGGACAACAAGCAATCAGCCCCAGCATTTT
TRBJ2-7 TRBV4-2 - 13 - CASSQEGAREQYF TGTGCCAGCAGCCAAGAAGGCGCTCGCGAGCAGTACTTC